Each of the 7 T cell receptor beta chains below was sequenced from the same sample in a study of response to subunit inactivated influenza vaccine (dated by TCRdb to the late 2010s). Library preparation was by RT-PCR. These reads were obtained on an Illumina HiSeq 2500. TCRdb passed the public sequencing reads through fastp at Q25 and MiXCR, retaining productive beta sequences. Each record represents a unique CDR3 protein, reported with the most common genes and DNA among its rows. This sample is represented by fewer than 750,000 distinct CDR3 sequences; 12% to 15% of them were singletons. The top ten hold roughly 10% of the sample. This specimen consisted of PBMCs from blood, obtained approximately 13 days after vaccination. Receptors originate from a man in his fifties who received an inactivated influenza vaccine. Donor details come from another sample of the same person, matched by shared clones.

The chain links TRBV25-1 to TRBJ1-2, with D perhaps matching TRBD1 (6 bases). Germline lookup yields CDR1 MGHDK and CDR2 SYGVNS. This CDR3 contains 14 residues. Trimming took off 0 bases at V and 8 bases at J, with 13 bases between the two ends. CDR3 sequence reads: CASSEYGGGVGYTF. The CDR3 nucleotides read TGTGCCAGCAGTGAATATGGAGGGGGAGTAGGCTACACCTTC.

This clonotype was counted only a few times. The chain uses TRBV29-1 and TRBJ1-1, with D hard to call. This CDR3 spans 14 amino acids. V was trimmed by 1 base and J by 1 base, leaving 10 bases between them. CDR1 is SQVTM, CDR2 ANQGSEA, per germline. As DNA, the CDR3 is TGCAGCGTTGAAGTGCGCGGATCGAACACTGAAGCTTTCTTT. Protein product: CSVEVRGSNTEAFF.

This clonotype occurred many times. The J gene is TRBJ2-1, the V gene TRBV12-3 or TRBV12-4, with D maybe TRBD2 (5 bases). The ends were cut back, 2 bases at V and 7 bases at J, with 9 bases in the middle. This CDR3 region has 13 residues. The CDR3 here is CASSLWETNEQFF. In nucleotides, the CDR3 is TGTGCCAGCAGTTTATGGGAGACGAATGAGCAGTTCTTC.

This clonotype was seen repeatedly, ten times or more. The chain carries TRBV29-1 and TRBJ1-2; 10 positions agree with TRBD1. With 0 bases clipped from V and 7 bases from J, the junction kept 5 bases outside the gene matches. Germline CDR1 is SQVTM and CDR2 is ANQGSEA. The CDR3 covers 14 residues. The CDR3 DNA reads as TGCAGCGTTGAAGAAGGACAGGGGGTTCGTGGCTACACCTTC. Translating gives CSVEEGQGVRGYTF. The entire variable domain, with the rest obtained from reference TRBV29-1 and TRBJ1-2, is as follows: SAVISQKPSRDICQRGTSLTIQCQVDSQVTMMFWYRQQPGQSLTLIATANQGSEATYESGFVIDKFPISRPNLTFSTLTVSNMSPEDSSIYLCSVEEGQGVRGYTFGSGTRLTVV.

The V call is TRBV20-1, the J call TRBJ2-1; the D gene could be TRBD1 or TRBD2 (6 bases each). Trimming stripped 3 bases from V and 4 bases from J, with 16 bases between. In germline, CDR1 is DFQATT, CDR2 SNEGSKA (reference sequence). This CDR3 region has 15 residues. CDR3 sequence: CSASWGAVFYNEQFF. CDR3 DNA sequence: TGCAGTGCTAGTTGGGGGGCCGTATTTTACAATGAGCAGTTCTTC.

This clonotype was detected only a few times. J is TRBJ2-7 and V is TRBV12-3 or TRBV12-4; D gene ambiguous. Trimming took off 3 bases at V and 0 bases at J, with 12 bases between the two ends. The CDR3 covers 15 residues. This chain's CDR3 is CASSFRQASSYEQYF. CDR3 coding DNA: TGTGCCAGCAGTTTTAGGCAGGCCAGCTCCTACGAGCAGTACTTC.

The chain couples TRBV11-2 to TRBJ1-1; D remains ambiguous. The V and J ends lost 6 bases and 4 bases respectively, with 18 bases between them. CDR1 is SGHAT and CDR2 is FQNNGV in the germline V gene. The CDR3 sequence is 15 residues long. CDR3 DNA sequence: TGTGCCAGCAGTTCGCGGTGGGGAGTTGGCACTGAAGCTTTCTTT. Amino acid sequence: CASSSRWGVGTEAFF. The full variable domain, with the rest looked up from reference TRBV11-2 and TRBJ1-1, is EAGVAQSPRYKIIEKRQSVAFWCNPISGHATLYWYQQILGQGPKLLIQFQNNGVVDDSQLPKDRFSAERLKGVDSTLKIQPAKLEDSAVYLCASSSRWGVGTEAFFGQGTRLTVV.